The present T cell receptor beta chain was sequenced within a study of blood T cells in healthy people across ages. Study-level findings and limits: No conclusive comparison of naive versus antigen-experienced cells was possible with unsorted PBMCs.

Germline assignment: CDR1 SGHTA and CDR2 FQGNSA. The CDR3 runs 15 residues. V was clipped by 5 bases and J by 11 bases; unmatched bases: 15. This clonotype was observed a handful of times. What it binds is not known. Total RNA extracted from each sample amounted to at least 5 micrograms. Sample-barcoded 5' priming and a J-beta primer mix drove a second PCR of roughly 7 to 11 cycles. Per sample, CDR3-containing paired-end reads numbered at least 3 million. TCRdb reanalysed the 5' RACE reads using MiXCR and keeps one entry per CDR3 protein. The data contain about 680,000 distinct CDR3 sequences, over 45% of them singletons.

The sample comprised blood. The clonotype comes from a woman aged 55-70 years in good health. The J gene is TRBJ2-5, the V gene TRBV7-2; TRBD1 aligns across 9 bases. The CDR3 loop is CASSSLYGTGIEQYF. The CDR3 DNA reads TGTGCCAGCAGCAGCCTATACGGGACAGGGATAGAGCAGTACTTC. The full variable domain, with the rest looked up from reference TRBV7-2 and TRBJ2-5, is GAGVSQSPSNKVTEKGKDVELRCDPISGHTALYWYRQSLGQGLEFLIYFQGNSAPDKSGLPSDRFSAERTGGSVSTLTIQRTQQEDSAVYLCASSSLYGTGIEQYFGPGTRLLVL.